This T cell receptor (beta chain) appears in the sequencing data of a study of glioma-infiltrating T cells. CDR3 length: 14 amino acids. V lost 5 bases and J lost 6, with 14 bases in between. To note about this clonotype: Antigen: not known.

The study, taken as a whole, reports: Non-neoplastic patients had below-expected tissue-blood divergence, while all gliomas exceeded expectation.

TCR alpha and beta CDR3 regions were amplified from RNA using iRepertoire nested multiplex PCR. Tissue mRNA or PBMC total RNA, 100-400 ng, went into one-step reverse transcription and amplification. TCRdb re-derived calls from the multiplex PCR reads in MiXCR, one entry per CDR3 protein. The table lists approximately 100,000 distinct CDR3 sequences, 25% to 30% of them singletons. This chain uses TRBV12-3 or TRBV12-4 with TRBJ2-4; D might be TRBD2 (5 bases). The sequencing input was glioma tissue, nonneoplastic brain tissue, or PBMCs (not recorded which). The receptor was derived from a human donor with low-grade glioma or glioblastoma, undergoing nonglioma brain surgery, or in good health (not recorded which). The CDR3 region is CASSRVRAGNIQYF. The CDR3 region has the DNA TGTGCCAGCAGTCGGGTGAGGGCCGGAAACATTCAGTACTTC.